The 2 T cell receptor beta chains reported below all come from one sample, sequenced in a study of blood T cells in healthy people across ages. For the second PCR, which ran for about 7 to 11 cycles, a sample-barcoded 5' primer and a J-beta primer mix were used. TCRdb re-derived calls from the 5' RACE reads in MiXCR, one entry per CDR3 protein. The sample includes about 1,600,000 distinct CDR3 sequences, approximately 38% of them seen just once. Sequenced sample: blood. The receptor set was obtained from a woman aged 18 to 35 in good health.

The rearrangement joins TRBV19 to TRBJ2-4, with 9 bases that match TRBD1. With the DNA end fitting TRBJ2-7 better, the J assignment may be wrong. The CDR3 spans 14 residues. Germline V gives CDR1 LNHDA, CDR2 SQIVND (reference sequence). The CDR3 sequence is CASTGGTGKNEQYF. The CDR3 region has the DNA TGTGCCAGTACCGGCGGGACAGGGAAGAACGAGCAGTACTTC.

The chain uses TRBV7-9 and TRBJ2-1, with D possibly being TRBD1 (7 bases). V was cut by 4 bases and J by 0 bases, with 13 bases left in between. CDR1 and CDR2 (germline): SEHNR, FQNEAQ (reference sequence). This CDR3 spans 16 amino acids. The CDR3 sequence: CASSSRGQNSYNEQFF. The CDR3 DNA reads as TGTGCCAGCAGCTCGCGGGGACAGAACTCCTACAATGAGCAGTTCTTC.